This section outlines one T cell receptor beta chain sequence together with its context. Its antigen is currently unknown. The V and J ends lost 7 bases and 4 bases respectively, with 22 bases between them. Germline-derived CDR1 and CDR2 are SQVTM and ANQGSEA. This CDR3 is built from 16 residues. RNA transcripts provided the template for amplifying TCR beta CDR3 regions. HTBI primers served in a first-round RT-PCR, which a second-round multiplex PCR followed. TCRdb reprocessed the multiplex PCR reads with MiXCR, giving one entry per CDR3 protein. The data contain hundreds of thousands of distinct CDR3 sequences, roughly 50% of them singletons. This record belongs to a study of Graves' ophthalmopathy and Graves' hyperthyroidism. Study-wide points: The model reached roughly 71% sensitivity and around 72% specificity for predicting ophthalmopathy progression.

The clonotype originates from an adult man with Graves' ophthalmopathy. The chain employs TRBV29-1 and TRBJ2-2, with D possibly being TRBD2 (5 bases). The sequenced material came from peripheral blood. This chain's CDR3 is CSDSPCGPRVTGELFF. The CDR3 DNA is TGCAGCGACAGCCCTTGCGGGCCCCGGGTCACCGGGGAGCTGTTTTTT.